This T cell receptor beta chain was obtained from a study of cytotoxic CD8 clonotypes in ibrutinib-treated CLL. Germline V lookup: CDR1 LGHNA, CDR2 YNFKEQ. The V end lost 8 bases, the J end lost 5 bases, and 19 bases lay between the germline ends. The CDR3 covers 16 residues. The table came from immunoSEQ multiplex PCR; TCRdb's copy has only in-frame clones and leaves some out. The table includes 150,000 to 200,000 clones, over 65% detected once. This rearrangement joins TRBV4-2 to TRBJ1-6, with D unresolved. The sample consisted of PBMCs, taken after 12 months of ibrutinib treatment. This receptor was identified in a human donor with chronic lymphocytic leukemia. CDR3 loop: CASSRQRQSDNSPLHF. The CDR3 DNA reads as TGTGCCAGCTCTAGGCAGAGGCAGTCAGATAATTCACCCCTCCACTTT.